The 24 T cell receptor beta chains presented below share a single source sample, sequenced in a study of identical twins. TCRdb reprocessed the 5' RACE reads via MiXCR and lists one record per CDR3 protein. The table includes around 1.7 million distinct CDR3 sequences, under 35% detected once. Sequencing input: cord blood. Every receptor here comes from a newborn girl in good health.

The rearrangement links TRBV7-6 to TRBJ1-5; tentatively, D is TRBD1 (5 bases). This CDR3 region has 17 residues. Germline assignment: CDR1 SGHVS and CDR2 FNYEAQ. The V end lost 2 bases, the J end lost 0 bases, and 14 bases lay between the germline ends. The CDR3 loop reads CASSLSDTAYSNQPQHF. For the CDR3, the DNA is TGTGCCAGCAGCTTATCGGACACGGCTTATAGCAATCAGCCCCAGCATTTT.

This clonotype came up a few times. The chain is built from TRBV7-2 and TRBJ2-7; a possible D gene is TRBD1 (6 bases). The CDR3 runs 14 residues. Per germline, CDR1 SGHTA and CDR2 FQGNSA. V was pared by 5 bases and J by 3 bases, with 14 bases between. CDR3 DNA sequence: TGTGCCAGCAGCCCCCAACAGGGTGACTACGAGCAGTACTTC. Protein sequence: CASSPQQGDYEQYF. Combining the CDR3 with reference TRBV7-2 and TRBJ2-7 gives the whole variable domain GAGVSQSPSNKVTEKGKDVELRCDPISGHTALYWYRQSLGQGLEFLIYFQGNSAPDKSGLPSDRFSAERTGGSVSTLTIQRTQQEDSAVYLCASSPQQGDYEQYFGPGTRLTVT.

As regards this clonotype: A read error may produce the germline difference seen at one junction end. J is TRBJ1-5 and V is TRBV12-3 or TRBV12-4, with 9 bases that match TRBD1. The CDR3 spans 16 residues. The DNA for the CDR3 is TGTGCCAGCAATTTACTATCACAGGGGGCGGTTCAGCCCCAGCATTTT. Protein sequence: CASNLLSQGAVQPQHF.

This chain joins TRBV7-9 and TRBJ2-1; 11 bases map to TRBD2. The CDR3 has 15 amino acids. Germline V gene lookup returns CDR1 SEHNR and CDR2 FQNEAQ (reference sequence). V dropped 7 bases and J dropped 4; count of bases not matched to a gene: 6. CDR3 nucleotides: TGTGCCAGCACCCGTAGGACTAGCGGGTACAATGAGCAGTTCTTC. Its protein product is CASTRRTSGYNEQFF.

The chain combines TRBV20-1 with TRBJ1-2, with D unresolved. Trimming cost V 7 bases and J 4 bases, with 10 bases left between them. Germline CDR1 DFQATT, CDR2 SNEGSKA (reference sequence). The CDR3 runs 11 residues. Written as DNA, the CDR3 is TGCAGTGTTACGGACTTCTATGGCTACACCTTC. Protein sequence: CSVTDFYGYTF.

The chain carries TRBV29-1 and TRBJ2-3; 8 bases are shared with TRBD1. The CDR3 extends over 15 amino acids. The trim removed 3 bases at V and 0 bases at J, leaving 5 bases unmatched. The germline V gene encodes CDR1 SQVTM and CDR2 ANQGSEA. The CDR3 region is CSVDGQGWSTDTQYF. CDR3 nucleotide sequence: TGCAGCGTTGACGGACAGGGTTGGAGCACAGATACGCAGTATTTT.

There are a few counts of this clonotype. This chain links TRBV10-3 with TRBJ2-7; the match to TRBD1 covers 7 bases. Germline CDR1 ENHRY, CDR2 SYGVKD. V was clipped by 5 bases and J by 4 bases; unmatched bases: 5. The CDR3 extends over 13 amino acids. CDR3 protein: CAISLGTVYEQYF. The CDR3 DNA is TGTGCCATCAGTCTAGGGACAGTTTACGAGCAGTACTTC.

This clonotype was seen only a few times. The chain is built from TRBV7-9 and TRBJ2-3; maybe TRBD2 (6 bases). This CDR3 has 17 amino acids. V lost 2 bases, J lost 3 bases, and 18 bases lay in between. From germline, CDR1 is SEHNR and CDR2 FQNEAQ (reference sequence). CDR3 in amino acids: CASSLSPTSWWTDTQYF. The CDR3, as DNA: TGTGCCAGCAGCTTATCCCCGACTAGTTGGTGGACAGATACGCAGTATTTT.

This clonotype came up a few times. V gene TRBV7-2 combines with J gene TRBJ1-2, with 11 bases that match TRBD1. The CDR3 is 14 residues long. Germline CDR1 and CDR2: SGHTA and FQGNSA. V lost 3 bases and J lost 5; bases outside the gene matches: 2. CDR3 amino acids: CASSFGQGAYGYTF. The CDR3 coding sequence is TGTGCCAGCAGCTTCGGACAGGGGGCTTATGGCTACACCTTC.

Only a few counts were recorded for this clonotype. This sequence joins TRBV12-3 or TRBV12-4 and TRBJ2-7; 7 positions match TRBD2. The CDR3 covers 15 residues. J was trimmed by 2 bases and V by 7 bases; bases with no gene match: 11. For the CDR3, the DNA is TGTGCCAGCACCCAACGCCGGGGGGTTCCCTACGAGCAGTACTTC. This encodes CASTQRRGVPYEQYF.

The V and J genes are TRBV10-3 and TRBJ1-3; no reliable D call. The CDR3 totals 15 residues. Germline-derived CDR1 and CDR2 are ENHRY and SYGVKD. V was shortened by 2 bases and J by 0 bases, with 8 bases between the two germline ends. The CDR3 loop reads CAISEAPGSGNTIYF. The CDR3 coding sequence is TGTGCCATCAGTGAGGCCCCGGGCTCTGGAAACACCATATATTTT.

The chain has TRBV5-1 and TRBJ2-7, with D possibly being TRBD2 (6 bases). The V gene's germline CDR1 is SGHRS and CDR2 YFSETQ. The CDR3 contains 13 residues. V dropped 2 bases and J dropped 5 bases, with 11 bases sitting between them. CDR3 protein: CASSFPGLDEQYF. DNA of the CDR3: TGCGCCAGCAGCTTTCCGGGACTGGACGAGCAGTACTTC. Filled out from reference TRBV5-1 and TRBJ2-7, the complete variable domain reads KAGVTQTPRYLIKTRGQQVTLSCSPISGHRSVSWYQQTPGQGLQFLFEYFSETQRNKGNFPGRFSGRQFSNSRSEMNVSTLELGDSALYLCASSFPGLDEQYFGPGTRLTVT.

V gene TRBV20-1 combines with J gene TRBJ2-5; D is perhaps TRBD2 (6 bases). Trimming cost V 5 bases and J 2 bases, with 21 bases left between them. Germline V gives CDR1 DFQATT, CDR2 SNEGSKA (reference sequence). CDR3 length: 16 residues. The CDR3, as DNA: TGCAGTGCTGGACCCGGGAGATGGGTCGATCAAGAGACCCAGTACTTC. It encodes CSAGPGRWVDQETQYF.

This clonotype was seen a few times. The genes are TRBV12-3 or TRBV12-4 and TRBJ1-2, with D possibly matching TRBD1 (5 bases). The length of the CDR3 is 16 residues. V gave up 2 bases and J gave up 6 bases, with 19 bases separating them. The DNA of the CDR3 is TGTGCCAGCAGTTTACGGCCCAGGGAGGGGCACGATGGCTACACCTTC. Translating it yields CASSLRPREGHDGYTF.

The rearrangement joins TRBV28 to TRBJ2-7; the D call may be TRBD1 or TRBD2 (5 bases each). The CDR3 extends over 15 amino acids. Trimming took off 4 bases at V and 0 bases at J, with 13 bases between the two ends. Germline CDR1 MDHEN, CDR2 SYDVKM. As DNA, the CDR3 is TGTGCCAGCAGTTCCGGGGCAGTCTCCTCCTACGAGCAGTACTTC. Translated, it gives CASSSGAVSSYEQYF.

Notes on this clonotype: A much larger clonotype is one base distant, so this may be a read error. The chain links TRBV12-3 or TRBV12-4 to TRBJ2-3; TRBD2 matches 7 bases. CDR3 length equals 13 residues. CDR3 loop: CATQRDSTDTEYF. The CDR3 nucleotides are TGTGCCACCCAGCGGGATAGCACAGATACGGAGTATTTT.

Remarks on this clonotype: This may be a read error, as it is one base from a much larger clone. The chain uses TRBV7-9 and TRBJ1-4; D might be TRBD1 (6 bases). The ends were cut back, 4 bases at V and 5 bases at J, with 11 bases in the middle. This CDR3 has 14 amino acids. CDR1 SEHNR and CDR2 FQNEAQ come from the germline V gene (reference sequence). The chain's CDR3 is CASSSGQRNEKLFF. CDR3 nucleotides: TGTGCCAGCAGCTCAGGACAGAGGAATGAAAAACTGTTTTTT.

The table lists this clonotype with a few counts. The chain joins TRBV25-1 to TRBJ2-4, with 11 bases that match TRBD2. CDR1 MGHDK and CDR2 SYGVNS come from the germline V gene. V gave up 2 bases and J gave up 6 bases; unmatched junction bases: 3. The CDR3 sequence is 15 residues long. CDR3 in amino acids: CASSEGLAGSNIQYF. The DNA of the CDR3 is TGTGCCAGCAGTGAAGGACTAGCGGGTTCAAACATTCAGTACTTC. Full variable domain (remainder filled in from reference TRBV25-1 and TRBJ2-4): EADIYQTPRYLVIGTGKKITLECSQTMGHDKMYWYQQDPGMELHLIHYSYGVNSTEKGDLSSESTVSRIRTEHFPLTLESARPSHTSQYLCASSEGLAGSNIQYFGAGTRLSVL.

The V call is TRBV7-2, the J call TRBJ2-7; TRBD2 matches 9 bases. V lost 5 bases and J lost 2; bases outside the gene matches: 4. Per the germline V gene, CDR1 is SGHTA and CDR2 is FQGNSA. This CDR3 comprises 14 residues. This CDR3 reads CASSAGLAPYEQYF. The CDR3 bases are TGTGCCAGCAGCGCGGGACTAGCTCCCTACGAGCAGTACTTC.

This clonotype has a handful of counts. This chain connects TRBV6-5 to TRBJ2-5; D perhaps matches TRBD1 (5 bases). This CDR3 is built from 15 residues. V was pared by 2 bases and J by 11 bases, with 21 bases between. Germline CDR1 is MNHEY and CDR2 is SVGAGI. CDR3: CASSYVGPLGNEQYF. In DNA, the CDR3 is TGTGCCAGCAGTTACGTGGGGCCTCTTGGGAATGAGCAGTACTTC.

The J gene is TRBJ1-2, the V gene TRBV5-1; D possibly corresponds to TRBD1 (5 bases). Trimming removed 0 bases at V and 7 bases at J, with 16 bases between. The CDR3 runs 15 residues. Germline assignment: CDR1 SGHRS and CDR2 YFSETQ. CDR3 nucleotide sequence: TGCGCCAGCAGCTTGGGGGGCACAGTGTCGGTTGGCTACACCTTC. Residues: CASSLGGTVSVGYTF.

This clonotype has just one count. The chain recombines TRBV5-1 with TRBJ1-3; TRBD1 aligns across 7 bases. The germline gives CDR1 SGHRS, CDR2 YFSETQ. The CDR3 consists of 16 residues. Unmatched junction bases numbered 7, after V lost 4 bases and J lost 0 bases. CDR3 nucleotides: TGCGCCAGCAGCCCCTCGGACAGGACCTCTGGAAACACCATATATTTT. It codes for CASSPSDRTSGNTIYF.

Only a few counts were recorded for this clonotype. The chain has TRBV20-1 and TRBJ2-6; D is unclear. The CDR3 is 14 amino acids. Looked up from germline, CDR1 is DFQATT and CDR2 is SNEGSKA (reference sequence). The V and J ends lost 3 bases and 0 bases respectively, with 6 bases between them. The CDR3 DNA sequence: TGCAGTGCTAGGGCAGGCTCTGGGGCCAACGTCCTGACTTTC. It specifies CSARAGSGANVLTF.

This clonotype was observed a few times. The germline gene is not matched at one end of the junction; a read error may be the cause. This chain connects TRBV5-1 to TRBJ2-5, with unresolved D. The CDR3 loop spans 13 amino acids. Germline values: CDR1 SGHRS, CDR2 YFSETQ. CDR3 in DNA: TGTGCCAGCAGCCACGGACGAGAAGAGACCCAGTACTTC. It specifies CASSHGREETQYF.